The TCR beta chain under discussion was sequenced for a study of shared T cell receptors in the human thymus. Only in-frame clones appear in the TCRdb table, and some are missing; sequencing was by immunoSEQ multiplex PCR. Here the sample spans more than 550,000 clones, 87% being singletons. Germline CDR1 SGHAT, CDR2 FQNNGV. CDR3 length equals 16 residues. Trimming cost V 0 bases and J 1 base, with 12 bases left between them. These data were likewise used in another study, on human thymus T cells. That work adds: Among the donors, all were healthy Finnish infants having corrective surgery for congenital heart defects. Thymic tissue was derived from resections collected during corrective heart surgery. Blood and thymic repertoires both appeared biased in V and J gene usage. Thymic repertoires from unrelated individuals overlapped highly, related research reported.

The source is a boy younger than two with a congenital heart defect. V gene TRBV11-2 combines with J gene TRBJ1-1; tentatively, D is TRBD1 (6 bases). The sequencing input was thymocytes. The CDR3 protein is CASSLDNRAWNTEAFF. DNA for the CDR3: TGTGCCAGCAGCTTAGACAACAGGGCTTGGAACACTGAAGCTTTCTTT.